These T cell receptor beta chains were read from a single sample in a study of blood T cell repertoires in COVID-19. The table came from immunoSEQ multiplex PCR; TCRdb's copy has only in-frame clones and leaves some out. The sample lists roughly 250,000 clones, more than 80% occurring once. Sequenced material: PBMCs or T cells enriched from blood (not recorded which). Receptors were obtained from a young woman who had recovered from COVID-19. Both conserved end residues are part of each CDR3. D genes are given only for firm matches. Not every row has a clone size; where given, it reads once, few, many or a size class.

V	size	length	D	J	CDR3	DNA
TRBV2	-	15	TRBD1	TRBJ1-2	CASGPTGSLVYGYTF	TGTGCCAGTGGCCCGACAGGGTCCCTCGTCTATGGCTACACCTTC
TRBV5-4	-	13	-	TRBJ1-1	CASSKDTDTEAFF	TGTGCCAGCAGCAAGGACACCGACACTGAAGCTTTCTTT
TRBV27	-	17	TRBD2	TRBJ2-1	CASSLKLAGYSYNEQFF	TGTGCCAGCAGTTTAAAGCTAGCGGGGTACTCCTACAATGAGCAGTTCTTC
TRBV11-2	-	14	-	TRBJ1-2	CASSLGWANYGYTF	TGTGCCAGCAGCTTAGGATGGGCCAACTATGGCTACACCTTC
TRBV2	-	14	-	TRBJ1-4	CASSEEGINEKLFF	TGTGCCAGCAGTGAAGAGGGGATTAATGAAAAACTGTTTTTT
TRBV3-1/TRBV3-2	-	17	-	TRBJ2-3	CASSQDWGITSTDTQYF	TGTGCCAGCAGCCAAGATTGGGGCATAACTAGCACAGATACGCAGTATTTT
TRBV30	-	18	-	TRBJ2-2	CAWDSPHPPPGFPRELFF	TGTGCCTGGGATTCCCCTCATCCCCCCCCAGGTTTTCCCCGGGAGCTGTTTTTT
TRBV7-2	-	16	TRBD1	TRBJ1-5	CASSLALTGGNQPQHF	TGTGCCAGCAGCTTAGCCCTGACAGGGGGCAATCAGCCCCAGCATTTT
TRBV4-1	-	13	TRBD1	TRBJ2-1	CASSGQGNNEQFF	TGCGCCAGCAGCGGACAGGGAAACAATGAGCAGTTCTTC
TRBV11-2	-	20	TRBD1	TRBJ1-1	CASSLDNEPAGGKVNTEAFF	TGTGCCAGCAGCTTAGATAACGAGCCGGCAGGGGGAAAAGTGAACACTGAAGCTTTCTTT
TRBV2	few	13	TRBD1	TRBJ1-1	CASSGDRYTEAFF	TGTGCCAGCAGTGGGGACAGGTACACTGAAGCTTTCTTT
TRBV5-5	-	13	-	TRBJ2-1	CASSQGLYNEQFF	TGTGCCAGCAGCCAGGGTCTCTACAATGAGCAGTTCTTC
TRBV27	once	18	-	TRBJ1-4	CASSLLFGGSGANEKLFF	TGTGCCAGCAGTTTATTATTTGGGGGGTCCGGGGCTAATGAAAAACTGTTTTTT
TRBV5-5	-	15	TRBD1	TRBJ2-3	CASSLGTGLTDTQYF	TGTGCCAGCAGCTTAGGGACAGGGCTCACAGATACGCAGTATTTT
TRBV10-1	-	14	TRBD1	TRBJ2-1	CASSGDRDMNEQFF	TGCGCCAGCAGTGGTGACAGGGACATGAATGAGCAGTTCTTC
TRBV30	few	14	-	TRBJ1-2	CAWSQVPANYGYTF	TGTGCCTGGAGCCAGGTGCCGGCTAACTATGGCTACACCTTC
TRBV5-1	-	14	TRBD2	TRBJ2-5	CASSPLAGEETQYF	TGCGCCAGCAGCCCGCTAGCGGGGGAAGAGACCCAGTACTTC
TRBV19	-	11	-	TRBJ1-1	CASTSARVAFF	TGTGCCAGTACCTCCGCGCGGGTCGCTTTCTTT
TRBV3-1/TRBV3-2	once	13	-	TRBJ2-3	CASSQAPRNTQYF	TGTGCCAGCAGCCAAGCCCCTAGGAATACGCAGTATTTT
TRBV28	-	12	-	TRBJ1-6	CASWDYNSPLHF	TGTGCCAGCTGGGACTACAATTCACCCCTCCACTTT
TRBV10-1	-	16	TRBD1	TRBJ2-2	CASSDPGQGGTGELFF	TGCGCCAGCAGTGACCCGGGACAGGGCGGCACCGGGGAGCTGTTTTTT
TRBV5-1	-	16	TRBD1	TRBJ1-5	CASSDGTGNGNQPQHF	TGCGCCAGCAGCGATGGGACAGGGAACGGCAATCAGCCCCAGCATTTT
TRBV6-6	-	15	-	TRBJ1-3	CASETGLSSGNTIYF	TGTGCCAGCGAAACAGGGTTAAGCTCTGGAAACACCATATATTTT
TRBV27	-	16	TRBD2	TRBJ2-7	CASSGPRLAGAYEQYF	TGTGCCAGCAGTGGACCACGACTAGCGGGGGCCTACGAGCAGTACTTC
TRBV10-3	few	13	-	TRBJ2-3	CAISPQSTDTQYF	TGTGCCATCAGCCCACAGAGCACAGATACGCAGTATTTT
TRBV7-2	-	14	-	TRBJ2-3	CASSPVQGGNTQYF	TGTGCCAGCAGCCCCGTTCAGGGGGGAAATACGCAGTATTTT
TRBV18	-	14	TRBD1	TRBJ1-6	CASSPGTDNSPLHF	TGTGCCAGCTCACCCGGGACAGATAATTCACCCCTCCACTTT
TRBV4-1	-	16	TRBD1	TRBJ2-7	CASSQDLGTGVSEQYF	TGCGCCAGCAGCCAAGATCTAGGGACAGGGGTGAGCGAGCAGTACTTC
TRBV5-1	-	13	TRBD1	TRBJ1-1	CASSGTGRTEAFF	TGCGCCAGCAGCGGGACAGGGCGAACTGAAGCTTTCTTT
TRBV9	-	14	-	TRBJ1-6	CASTETRDNSPLHF	TGTGCCAGCACAGAGACGAGGGATAATTCACCCCTCCACTTT
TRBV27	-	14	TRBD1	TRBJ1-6	CASSPGGNNSPLHF	TGTGCCAGCAGTCCAGGGGGTAATAATTCACCCCTCCACTTT
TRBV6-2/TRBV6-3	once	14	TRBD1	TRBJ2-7	CASNPSGGPYEQYF	TGTGCCAGCAACCCTTCAGGGGGTCCCTACGAGCAGTACTTC
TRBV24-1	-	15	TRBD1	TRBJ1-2	CATSDVGGPTYGYTF	TGTGCCACCAGTGACGTAGGGGGCCCGACCTATGGCTACACCTTC
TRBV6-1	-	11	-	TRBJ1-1	CASREVTEAFF	TGTGCCAGCAGGGAAGTAACTGAAGCTTTCTTT
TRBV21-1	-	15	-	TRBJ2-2	CASSRGQGPGGELFF	TGTGCCAGCAGCAGGGGACAGGGGCCCGGCGGGGAGCTGTTTTTT
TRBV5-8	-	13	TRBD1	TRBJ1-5	CASSRAGGRPQHF	TGTGCCAGCAGCCGGGCAGGGGGCAGGCCCCAGCATTTT
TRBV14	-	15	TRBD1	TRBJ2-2	CASSPDRGRAGELFF	TGTGCCAGCAGCCCAGACAGGGGGCGGGCCGGGGAGCTGTTTTTT
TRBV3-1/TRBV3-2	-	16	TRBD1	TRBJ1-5	CASSPGQGGSNQPQHF	TGTGCCAGCAGCCCGGGACAGGGGGGGAGCAATCAGCCCCAGCATTTT
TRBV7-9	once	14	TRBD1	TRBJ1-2	CASSSQQGAYGYTF	TGTGCCAGCAGCTCCCAACAGGGGGCTTATGGCTACACCTTC
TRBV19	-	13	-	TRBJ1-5	CASSIRGSQPQHF	TGTGCCAGTAGTATACGGGGGAGTCAGCCCCAGCATTTT
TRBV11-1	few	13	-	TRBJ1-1	CASSQFENTEAFF	TGTGCCAGCAGCCAGTTCGAGAACACTGAAGCTTTCTTT
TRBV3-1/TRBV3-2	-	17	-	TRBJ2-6	CASSRGLIRSGANVLTF	TGTGCCAGCAGCCGAGGACTGATTCGCTCTGGGGCCAACGTCCTGACTTTC
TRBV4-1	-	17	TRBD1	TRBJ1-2	CASSQGGDRGRFEGLTF	TGCGCCAGCAGCCAAGGGGGAGACAGGGGGCGCTTTGAAGGCCTAACCTTC
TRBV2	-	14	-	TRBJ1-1	CASSEVPDAAEAFF	TGTGCCAGCAGTGAGGTCCCCGATGCGGCTGAAGCTTTCTTT
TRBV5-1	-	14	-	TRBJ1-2	CASSLEVEGYGYTF	TGCGCCAGCAGCTTGGAGGTAGAGGGCTATGGCTACACCTTC
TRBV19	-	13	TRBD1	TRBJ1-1	CASSRDRDSEAFF	TGTGCCAGTAGCCGGGACAGGGACTCTGAAGCTTTCTTT
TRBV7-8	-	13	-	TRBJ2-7	CASSSGRRYEQYF	TGTGCCAGCAGCTCGGGGAGACGCTACGAGCAGTACTTC
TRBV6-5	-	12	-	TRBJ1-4	CASREVAEKLFF	TGTGCCAGCAGGGAGGTCGCTGAAAAACTGTTTTTT
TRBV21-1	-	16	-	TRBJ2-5	CASSPRTSGEQETQYF	TGTGCCAGCAGCCCTCGGACTAGCGGCGAACAAGAGACCCAGTACTTC